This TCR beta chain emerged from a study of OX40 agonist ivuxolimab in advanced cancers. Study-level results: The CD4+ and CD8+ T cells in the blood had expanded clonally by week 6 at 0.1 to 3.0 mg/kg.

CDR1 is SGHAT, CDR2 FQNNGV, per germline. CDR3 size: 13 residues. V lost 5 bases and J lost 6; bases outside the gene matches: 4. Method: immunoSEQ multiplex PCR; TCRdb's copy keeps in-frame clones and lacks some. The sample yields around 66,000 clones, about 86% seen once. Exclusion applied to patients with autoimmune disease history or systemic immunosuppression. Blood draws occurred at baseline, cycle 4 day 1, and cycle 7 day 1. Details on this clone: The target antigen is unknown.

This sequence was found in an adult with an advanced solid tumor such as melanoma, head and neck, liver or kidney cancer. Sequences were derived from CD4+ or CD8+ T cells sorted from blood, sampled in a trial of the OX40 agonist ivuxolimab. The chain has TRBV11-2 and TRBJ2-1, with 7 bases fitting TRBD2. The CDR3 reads CASSTGRINEQFF. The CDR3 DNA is TGTGCCAGCAGCACCGGGAGGATCAATGAGCAGTTCTTC.